This record looks at one TCR beta chain sequence and its context. This sample is drawn from a study of blood T cell repertoires in COVID-19. Produced via immunoSEQ multiplex PCR; TCRdb's table is partial and in-frame only. The sample carries about 220,000 clones, 80% recorded once. Trimming at V came to 4 bases and at J to 5 bases, leaving 4 bases not matched to a gene. The CDR3 consists of 13 residues. Germline assignment: CDR1 LNHDA and CDR2 SQIVND (reference sequence). The receptor was isolated from a human donor in a cohort sampled during active COVID-19. Sequenced material: peripheral blood. This chain uses TRBV19 with TRBJ1-2; TRBD1 agrees at 7 bases. CDR3 protein: CASSKQGEYGYTF. The CDR3 DNA is TGTGCCAGTAGTAAGCAGGGGGAATATGGCTACACCTTC.